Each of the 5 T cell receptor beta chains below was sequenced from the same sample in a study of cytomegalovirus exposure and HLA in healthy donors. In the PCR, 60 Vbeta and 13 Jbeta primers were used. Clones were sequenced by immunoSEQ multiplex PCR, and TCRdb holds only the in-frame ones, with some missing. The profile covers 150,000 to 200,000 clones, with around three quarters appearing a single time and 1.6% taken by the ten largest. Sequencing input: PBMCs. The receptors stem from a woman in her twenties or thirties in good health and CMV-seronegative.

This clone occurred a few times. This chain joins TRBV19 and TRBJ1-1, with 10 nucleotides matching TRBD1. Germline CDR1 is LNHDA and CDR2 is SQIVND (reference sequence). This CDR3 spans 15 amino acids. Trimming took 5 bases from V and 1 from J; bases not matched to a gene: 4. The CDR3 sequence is CASSPRTGGNTEAFF. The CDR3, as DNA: TGTGCCAGTAGTCCCCGGACAGGGGGGAACACTGAAGCTTTCTTT.

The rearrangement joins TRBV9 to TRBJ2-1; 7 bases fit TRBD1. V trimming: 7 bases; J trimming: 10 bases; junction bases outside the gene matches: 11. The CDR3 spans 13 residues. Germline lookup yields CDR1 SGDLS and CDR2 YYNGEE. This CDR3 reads CASQSGQAGEQFF. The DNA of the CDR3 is TGTGCCAGCCAGAGTGGACAGGCCGGAGAGCAGTTCTTC. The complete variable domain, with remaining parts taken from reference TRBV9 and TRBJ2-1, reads DSGVTQTPKHLITATGQRVTLRCSPRSGDLSVYWYQQSLDQGLQFLIQYYNGEERAKGNILERFSAQQFPDLHSELNLSSLELGDSALYFCASQSGQAGEQFFGPGTRLTVL.

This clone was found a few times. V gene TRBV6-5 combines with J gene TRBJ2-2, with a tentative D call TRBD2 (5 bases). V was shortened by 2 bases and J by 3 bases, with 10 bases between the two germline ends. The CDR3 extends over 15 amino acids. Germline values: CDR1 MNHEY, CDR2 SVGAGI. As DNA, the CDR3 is TGTGCCAGCAGTTACCGGGGATGGTACACCGGGGAGCTGTTTTTT. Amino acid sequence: CASSYRGWYTGELFF.

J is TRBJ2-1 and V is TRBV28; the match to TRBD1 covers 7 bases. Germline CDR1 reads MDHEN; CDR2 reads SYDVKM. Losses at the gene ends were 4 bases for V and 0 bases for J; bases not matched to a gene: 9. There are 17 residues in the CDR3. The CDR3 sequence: CASSSRDRESSYNEQFF. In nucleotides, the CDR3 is TGTGCCAGCAGTTCGAGGGACAGAGAGAGCTCCTACAATGAGCAGTTCTTC.

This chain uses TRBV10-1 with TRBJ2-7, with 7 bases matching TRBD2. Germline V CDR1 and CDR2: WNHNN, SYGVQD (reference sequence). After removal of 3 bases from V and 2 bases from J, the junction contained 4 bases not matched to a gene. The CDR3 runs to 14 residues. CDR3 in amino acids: CASSESGDAYEQYF. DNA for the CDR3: TGCGCCAGCAGTGAAAGCGGGGACGCCTACGAGCAGTACTTC.